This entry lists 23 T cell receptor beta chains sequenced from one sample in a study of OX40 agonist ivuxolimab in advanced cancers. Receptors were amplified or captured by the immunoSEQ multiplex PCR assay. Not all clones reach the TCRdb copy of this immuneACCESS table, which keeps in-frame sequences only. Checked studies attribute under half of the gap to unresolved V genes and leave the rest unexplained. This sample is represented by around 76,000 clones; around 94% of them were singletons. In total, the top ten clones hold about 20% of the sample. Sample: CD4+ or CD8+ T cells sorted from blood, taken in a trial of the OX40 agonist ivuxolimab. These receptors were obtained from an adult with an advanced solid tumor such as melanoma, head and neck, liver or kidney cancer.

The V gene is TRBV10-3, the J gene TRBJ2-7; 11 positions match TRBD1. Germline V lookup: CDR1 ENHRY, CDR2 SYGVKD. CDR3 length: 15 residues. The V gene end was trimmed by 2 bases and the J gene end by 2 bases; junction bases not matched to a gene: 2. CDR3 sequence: CAISETGQGAYEQYF. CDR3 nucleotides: TGTGCCATCAGTGAGACGGGACAGGGGGCCTACGAGCAGTACTTC.

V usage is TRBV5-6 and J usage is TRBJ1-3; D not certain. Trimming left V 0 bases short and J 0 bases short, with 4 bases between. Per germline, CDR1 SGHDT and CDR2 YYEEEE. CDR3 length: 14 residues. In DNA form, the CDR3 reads TGTGCCAGCAGCTTGGGGAGCTCTGGAAACACCATATATTTT. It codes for CASSLGSSGNTIYF.

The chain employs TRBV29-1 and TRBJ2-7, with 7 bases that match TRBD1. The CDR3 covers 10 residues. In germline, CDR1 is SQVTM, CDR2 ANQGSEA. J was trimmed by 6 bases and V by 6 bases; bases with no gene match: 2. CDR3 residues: CSVTGAEQYF. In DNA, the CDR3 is TGCAGCGTCACAGGGGCCGAGCAGTACTTC.

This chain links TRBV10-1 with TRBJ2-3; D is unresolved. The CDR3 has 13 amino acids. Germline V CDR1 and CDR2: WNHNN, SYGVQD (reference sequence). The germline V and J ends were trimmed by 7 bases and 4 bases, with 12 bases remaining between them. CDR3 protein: CASNWNPADTQYF. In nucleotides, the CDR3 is TGCGCCAGCAATTGGAACCCGGCAGATACGCAGTATTTT.

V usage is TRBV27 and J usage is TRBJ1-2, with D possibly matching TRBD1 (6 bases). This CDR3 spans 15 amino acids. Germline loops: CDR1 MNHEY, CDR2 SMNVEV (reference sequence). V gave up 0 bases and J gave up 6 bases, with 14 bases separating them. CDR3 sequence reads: CASSLSGTTVNGYTF. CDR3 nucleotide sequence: TGTGCCAGCAGTTTATCTGGGACAACCGTAAATGGCTACACCTTC.

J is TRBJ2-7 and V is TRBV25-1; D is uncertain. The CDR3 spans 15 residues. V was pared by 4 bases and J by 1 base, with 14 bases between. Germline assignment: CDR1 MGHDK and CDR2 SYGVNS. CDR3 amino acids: CASSGWTDQSYEQYF. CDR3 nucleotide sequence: TGTGCCAGCAGTGGCTGGACGGACCAATCCTACGAGCAGTACTTC.

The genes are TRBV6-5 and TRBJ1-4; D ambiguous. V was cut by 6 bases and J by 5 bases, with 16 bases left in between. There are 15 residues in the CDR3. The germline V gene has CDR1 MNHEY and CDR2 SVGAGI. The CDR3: CASSRAHMINEKLFF. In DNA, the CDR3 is TGTGCCAGCAGCCGGGCCCATATGATAAATGAAAAACTGTTTTTT.

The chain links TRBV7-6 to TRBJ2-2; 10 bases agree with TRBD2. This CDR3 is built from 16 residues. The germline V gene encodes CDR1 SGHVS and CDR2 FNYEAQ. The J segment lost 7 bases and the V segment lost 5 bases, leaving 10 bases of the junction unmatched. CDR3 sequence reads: CASSSSGLAEIGELFF. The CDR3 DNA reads TGTGCCAGCAGCAGCTCTGGACTAGCGGAGATCGGGGAGCTGTTTTTT.

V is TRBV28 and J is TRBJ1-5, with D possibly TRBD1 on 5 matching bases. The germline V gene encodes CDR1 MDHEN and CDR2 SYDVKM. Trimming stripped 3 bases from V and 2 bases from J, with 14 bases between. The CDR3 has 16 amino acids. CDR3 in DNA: TGTGCCAGCAGTTTTGAGGGCAGGGTTGGCAATCAGCCCCAGCATTTT. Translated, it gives CASSFEGRVGNQPQHF.

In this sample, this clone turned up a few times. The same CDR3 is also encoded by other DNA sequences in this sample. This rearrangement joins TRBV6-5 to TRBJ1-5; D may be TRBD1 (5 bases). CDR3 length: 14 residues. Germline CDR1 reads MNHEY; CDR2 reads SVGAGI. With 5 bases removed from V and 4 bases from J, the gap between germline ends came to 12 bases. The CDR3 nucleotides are TGTGCCAGCAGTGAAGTGGGGGGGAATCAGCCCCAGCATTTT. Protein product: CASSEVGGNQPQHF.

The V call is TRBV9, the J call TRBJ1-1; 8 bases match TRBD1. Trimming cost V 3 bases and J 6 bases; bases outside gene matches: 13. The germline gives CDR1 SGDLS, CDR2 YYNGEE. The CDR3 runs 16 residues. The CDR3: CASSGGSSGGAAEAFF. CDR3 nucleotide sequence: TGTGCCAGCAGCGGGGGAAGTTCAGGGGGCGCGGCTGAAGCTTTCTTT.

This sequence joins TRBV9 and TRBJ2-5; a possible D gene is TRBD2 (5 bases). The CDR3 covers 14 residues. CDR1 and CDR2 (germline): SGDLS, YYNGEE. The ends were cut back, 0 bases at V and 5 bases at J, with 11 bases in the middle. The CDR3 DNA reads TGTGCCAGCAGCGTAGGGGGAGCGAGGGAGACCCAGTACTTC. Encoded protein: CASSVGGARETQYF.

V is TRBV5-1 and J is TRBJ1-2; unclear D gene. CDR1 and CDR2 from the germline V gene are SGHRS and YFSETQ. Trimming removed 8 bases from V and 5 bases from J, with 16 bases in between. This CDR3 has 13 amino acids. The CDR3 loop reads CASGESLLYGYTF. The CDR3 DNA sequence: TGCGCCAGTGGGGAGAGTCTACTGTATGGCTACACCTTC.

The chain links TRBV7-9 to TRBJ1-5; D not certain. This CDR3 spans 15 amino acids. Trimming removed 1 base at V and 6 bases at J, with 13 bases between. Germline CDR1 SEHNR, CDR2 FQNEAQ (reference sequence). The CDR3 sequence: CASSLGTFAGQPQHF. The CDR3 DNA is TGTGCCAGCAGCTTAGGGACCTTCGCGGGTCAGCCCCAGCATTTT.

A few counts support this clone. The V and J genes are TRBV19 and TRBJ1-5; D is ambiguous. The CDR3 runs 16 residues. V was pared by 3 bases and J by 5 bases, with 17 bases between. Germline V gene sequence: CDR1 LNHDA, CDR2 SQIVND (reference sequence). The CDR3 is CASSMPGGGFDQPQHF. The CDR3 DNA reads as TGTGCCAGTAGTATGCCGGGTGGAGGATTCGATCAGCCCCAGCATTTT.

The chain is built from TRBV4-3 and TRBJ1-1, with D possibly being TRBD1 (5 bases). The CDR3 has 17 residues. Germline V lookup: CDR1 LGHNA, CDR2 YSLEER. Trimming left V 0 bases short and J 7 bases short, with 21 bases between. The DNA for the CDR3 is TGCGCCAGCAGCCAAGAATATCTGCGGGGGAGAGGTGATGAAGCTTTCTTT. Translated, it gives CASSQEYLRGRGDEAFF.

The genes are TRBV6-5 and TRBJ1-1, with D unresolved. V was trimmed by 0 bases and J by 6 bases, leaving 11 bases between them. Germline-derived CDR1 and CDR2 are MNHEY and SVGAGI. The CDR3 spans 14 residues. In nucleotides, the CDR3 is TGTGCCAGCAGTTACTCGCTGACGGACTCTGAAGCTTTCTTT. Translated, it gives CASSYSLTDSEAFF.

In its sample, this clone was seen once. CDR3 DNA sequence: TGTGCCAGCAGCTTGGGGCAGGGTGTCCACGAGCAGTACTTC. This translates into CASSLGQGVHEQYF. This sequence joins TRBV5-6 and TRBJ2-7, with D maybe TRBD1 (5 bases). The CDR3 is made up of 14 amino acids. Germline lookup yields CDR1 SGHDT and CDR2 YYEEEE. V lost 0 bases, J lost 5 bases, and 12 bases lay in between. Filled out from reference TRBV5-6 and TRBJ2-7, the complete variable domain reads DAGVTQSPTHLIKTRGQQVTLRCSPKSGHDTVSWYQQALGQGPQFIFQYYEEEERQRGNFPDRFSGHQFPNYSSELNVNALLLGDSALYLCASSLGQGVHEQYFGPGTRLTVT.

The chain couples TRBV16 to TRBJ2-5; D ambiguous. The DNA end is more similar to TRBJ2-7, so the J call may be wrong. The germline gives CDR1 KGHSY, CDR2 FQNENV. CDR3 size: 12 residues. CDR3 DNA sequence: TGTGCCAGCAGCCAATCTACCCACGAGCAGTACTTC. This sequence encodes CASSQSTHEQYF.

DNA of the CDR3: TGTGCCAGCAGCGTGGGAGGATCCACTGAAGCTTTCTTT. It translates to CASSVGGSTEAFF. This chain joins TRBV9 and TRBJ1-1; D is unclear. The CDR3 has 13 amino acids. The V and J ends lost 2 bases and 4 bases respectively, with 9 bases between them. The V gene's germline CDR1 is SGDLS and CDR2 YYNGEE. Together with reference TRBV9 and TRBJ1-1, the CDR3 gives the full variable domain: DSGVTQTPKHLITATGQRVTLRCSPRSGDLSVYWYQQSLDQGLQFLIQYYNGEERAKGNILERFSAQQFPDLHSELNLSSLELGDSALYFCASSVGGSTEAFFGQGTRLTVV.

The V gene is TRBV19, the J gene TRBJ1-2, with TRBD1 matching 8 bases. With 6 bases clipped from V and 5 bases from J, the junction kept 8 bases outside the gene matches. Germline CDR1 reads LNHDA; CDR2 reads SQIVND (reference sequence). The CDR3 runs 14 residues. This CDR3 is CASSPYRDRYGYTF. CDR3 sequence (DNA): TGTGCCAGTAGCCCCTACCGGGACAGGTATGGCTACACCTTC.

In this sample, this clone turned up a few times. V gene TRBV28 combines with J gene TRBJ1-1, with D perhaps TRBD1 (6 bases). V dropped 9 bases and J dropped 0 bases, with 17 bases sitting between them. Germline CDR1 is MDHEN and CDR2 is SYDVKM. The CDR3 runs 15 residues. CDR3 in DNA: TGTGCCAGTTCCAGGGGACGGTTGGTGAACACTGAAGCTTTCTTT. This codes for CASSRGRLVNTEAFF. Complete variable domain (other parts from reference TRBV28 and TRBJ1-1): DVKVTQSSRYLVKRTGEKVFLECVQDMDHENMFWYRQDPGLGLRLIYFSYDVKMKEKGDIPEGYSVSREKKERFSLILESASTNQTSMYLCASSRGRLVNTEAFFGQGTRLTVV.

This chain's CDR3 is CASSQEVGGAGEAFF. DNA for the CDR3: TGCGCCAGCAGCCAAGAAGTGGGGGGGGCGGGCGAAGCTTTCTTT. The chain combines TRBV4-3 with TRBJ1-1; possible D gene TRBD1, 6 bases. The CDR3 sequence is 15 residues long. Germline V CDR1 and CDR2: LGHNA, YSLEER. The germline V and J ends were trimmed by 0 bases and 8 bases, with 16 bases remaining between them.